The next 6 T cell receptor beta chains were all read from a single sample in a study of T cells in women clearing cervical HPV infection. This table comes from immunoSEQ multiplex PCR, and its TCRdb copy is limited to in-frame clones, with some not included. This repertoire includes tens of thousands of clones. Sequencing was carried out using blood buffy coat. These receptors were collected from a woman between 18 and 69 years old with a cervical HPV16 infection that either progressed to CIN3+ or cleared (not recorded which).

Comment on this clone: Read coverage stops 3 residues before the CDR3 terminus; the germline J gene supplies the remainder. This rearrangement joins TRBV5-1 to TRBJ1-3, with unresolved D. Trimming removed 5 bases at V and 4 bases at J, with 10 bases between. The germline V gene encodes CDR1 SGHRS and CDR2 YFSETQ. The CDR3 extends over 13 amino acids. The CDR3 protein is CASSAYTGNTIYF. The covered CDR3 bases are TGCGCCAGCAGTGCTTACACCGGAAACACC. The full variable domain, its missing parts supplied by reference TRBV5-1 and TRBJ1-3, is KAGVTQTPRYLIKTRGQQVTLSCSPISGHRSVSWYQQTPGQGLQFLFEYFSETQRNKGNFPGRFSGRQFSNSRSEMNVSTLELGDSALYLCASSAYTGNTIYFGEGSWLTVV.

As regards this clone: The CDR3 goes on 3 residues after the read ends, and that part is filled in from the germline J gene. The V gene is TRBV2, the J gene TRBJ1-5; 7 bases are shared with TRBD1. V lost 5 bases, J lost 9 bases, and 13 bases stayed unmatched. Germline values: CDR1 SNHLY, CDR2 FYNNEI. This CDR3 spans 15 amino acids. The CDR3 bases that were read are TGTGCCAGCAGTCTAAGCATTAAGACAGGGAGGCCC. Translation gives CASSLSIKTGRP. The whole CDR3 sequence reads CASSLSIKTGRPQHF. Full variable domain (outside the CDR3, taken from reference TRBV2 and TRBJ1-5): EPEVTQTPSHQVTQMGQEVILRCVPISNHLYFYWYRQILGQKVEFLVSFYNNEISEKSEIFDDQFSVERPDGSNFTLKIRSTKLEDSAMYFCASSLSIKTGRPQHFGDGTRLSIL.

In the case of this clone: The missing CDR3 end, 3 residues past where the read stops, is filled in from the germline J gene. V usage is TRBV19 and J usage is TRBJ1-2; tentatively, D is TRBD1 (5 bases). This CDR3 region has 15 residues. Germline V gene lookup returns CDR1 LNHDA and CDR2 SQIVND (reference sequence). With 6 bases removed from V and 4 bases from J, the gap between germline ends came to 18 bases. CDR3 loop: CASRSYAGLGYGYTF. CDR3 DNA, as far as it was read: TGTGCCAGTAGATCGTACGCAGGGTTGGGCTATGGC.

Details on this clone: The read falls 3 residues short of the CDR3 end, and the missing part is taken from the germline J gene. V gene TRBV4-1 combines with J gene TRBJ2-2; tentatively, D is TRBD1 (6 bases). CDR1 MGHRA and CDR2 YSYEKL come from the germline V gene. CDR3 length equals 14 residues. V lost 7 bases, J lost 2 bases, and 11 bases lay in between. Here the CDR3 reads CASKPGQNTGELFF. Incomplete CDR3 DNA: TGCGCCAGCAAGCCGGGACAAAACACCGGGGAG.

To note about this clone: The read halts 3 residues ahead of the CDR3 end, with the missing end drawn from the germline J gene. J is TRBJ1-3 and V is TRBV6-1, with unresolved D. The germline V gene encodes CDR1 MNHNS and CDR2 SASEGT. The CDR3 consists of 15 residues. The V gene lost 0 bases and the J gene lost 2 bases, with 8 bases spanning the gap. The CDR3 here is CASSEARGPGNTIYF. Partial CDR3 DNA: TGTGCCAGCAGTGAAGCACGCGGTCCTGGAAACACC.

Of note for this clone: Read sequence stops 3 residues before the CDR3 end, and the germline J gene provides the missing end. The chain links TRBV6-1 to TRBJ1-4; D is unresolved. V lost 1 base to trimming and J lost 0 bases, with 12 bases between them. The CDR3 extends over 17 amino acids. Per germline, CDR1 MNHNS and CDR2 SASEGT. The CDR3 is CASSEGWRATTNEKLFF. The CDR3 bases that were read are TGTGCCAGCAGTGAAGGATGGAGGGCCACAACTAATGAAAAA.